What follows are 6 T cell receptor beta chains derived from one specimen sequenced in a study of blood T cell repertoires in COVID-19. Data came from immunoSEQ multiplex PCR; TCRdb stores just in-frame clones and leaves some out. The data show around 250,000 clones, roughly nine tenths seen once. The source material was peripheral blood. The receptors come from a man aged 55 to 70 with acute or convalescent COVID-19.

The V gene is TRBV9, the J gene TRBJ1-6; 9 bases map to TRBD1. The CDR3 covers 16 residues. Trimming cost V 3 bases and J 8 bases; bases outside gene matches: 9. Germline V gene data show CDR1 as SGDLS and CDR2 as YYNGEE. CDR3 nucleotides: TGTGCCAGCAGCGCATCGCCGGGACAGGGTGATTCACCCCTCCACTTT. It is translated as CASSASPGQGDSPLHF. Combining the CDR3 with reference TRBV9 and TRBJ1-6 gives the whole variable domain DSGVTQTPKHLITATGQRVTLRCSPRSGDLSVYWYQQSLDQGLQFLIQYYNGEERAKGNILERFSAQQFPDLHSELNLSSLELGDSALYFCASSASPGQGDSPLHFGNGTRLTVT.

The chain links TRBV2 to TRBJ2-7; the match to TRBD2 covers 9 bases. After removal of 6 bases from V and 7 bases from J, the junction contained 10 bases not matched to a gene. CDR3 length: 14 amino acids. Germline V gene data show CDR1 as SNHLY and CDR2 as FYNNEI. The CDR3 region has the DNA TGTGCCAGCAGCTTAAGCGGGAGGCCGGGGGAGCAGTACTTC. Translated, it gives CASSLSGRPGEQYF. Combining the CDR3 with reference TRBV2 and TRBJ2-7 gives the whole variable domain EPEVTQTPSHQVTQMGQEVILRCVPISNHLYFYWYRQILGQKVEFLVSFYNNEISEKSEIFDDQFSVERPDGSNFTLKIRSTKLEDSAMYFCASSLSGRPGEQYFGPGTRLTVT.

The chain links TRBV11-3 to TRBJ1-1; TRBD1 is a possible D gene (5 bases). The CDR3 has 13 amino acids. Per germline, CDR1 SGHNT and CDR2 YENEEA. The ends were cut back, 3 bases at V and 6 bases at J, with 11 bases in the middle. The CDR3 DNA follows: TGTGCCAGCAGCTTCTTGACAGTGGCTGAAGCTTTCTTT. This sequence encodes CASSFLTVAEAFF.

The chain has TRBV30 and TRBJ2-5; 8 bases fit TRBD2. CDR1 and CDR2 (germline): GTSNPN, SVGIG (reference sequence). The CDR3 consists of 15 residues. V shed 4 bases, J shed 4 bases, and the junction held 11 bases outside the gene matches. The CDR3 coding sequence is TGTGCCTGGATACCGGGAGGGCCTGGACGAGAGACCCAGTACTTC. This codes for CAWIPGGPGRETQYF. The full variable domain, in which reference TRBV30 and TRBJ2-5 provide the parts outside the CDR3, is SQTIHQWPATLVQPVGSPLSLECTVEGTSNPNLYWYRQAAGRGLQLLFYSVGIGQISSEVPQNLSASRPQDRQFILSSKKLLLSDSGFYLCAWIPGGPGRETQYFGPGTRLLVL.

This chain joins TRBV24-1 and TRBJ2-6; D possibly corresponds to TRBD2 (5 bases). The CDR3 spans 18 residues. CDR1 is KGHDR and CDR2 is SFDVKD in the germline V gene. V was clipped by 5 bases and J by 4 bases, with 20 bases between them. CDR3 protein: CATSGRGLPGRGANVLTF. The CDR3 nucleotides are TGTGCCACCAGTGGTCGAGGACTCCCGGGGAGAGGGGCCAACGTCCTGACTTTC.

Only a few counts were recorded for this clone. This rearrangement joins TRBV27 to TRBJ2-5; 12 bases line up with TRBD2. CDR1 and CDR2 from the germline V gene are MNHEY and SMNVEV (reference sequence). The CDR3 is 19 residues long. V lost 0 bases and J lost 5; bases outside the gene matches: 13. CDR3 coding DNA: TGTGCCAGCAGTTTATCAGGACTAGCGGGACGCAACCTGCGGGAGACCCAGTACTTC. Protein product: CASSLSGLAGRNLRETQYF.